The rows below give T cell receptor beta chains drawn from one sample of a study of beta chain features in type 1 diabetes. Measured with immunoSEQ multiplex PCR; TCRdb has only the in-frame clones, and not every one. The table shows approximately 160,000 clones, with over 7.5% occurring only once. Sample: central memory CD4+ T cells from blood. These receptors came from a woman aged 18-30 years in good health. CDR3s include the opening cysteine and the closing phenylalanine or tryptophan. A D gene is named only where the DNA matches it firmly. Only part of the rows carry a size: once, few, many, or a class if the clone is expanded.

CDR3: CASSMRRTAGDEQYF
DNA: TGTGCCAGTAGTATGAGACGTACAGCCGGGGATGAGCAGTACTTC
J: TRBJ2-7
D: .
size: .
length: 15
V: TRBV19

CDR3: CASSPSARAETQYF
DNA: TGTGCCAGCTCACCTTCCGCCAGGGCAGAGACCCAGTACTTC
J: TRBJ2-5
D: .
size: .
length: 14
V: TRBV18

CDR3: CASSERSGSSGRQYF
DNA: TGTGCCAGCAGTGAACGCAGCGGATCCAGTGGTAGGCAGTATTTT
J: TRBJ2-3
D: .
size: few
length: 15
V: TRBV2

CDR3: CASSPVRDTTNYGYTF
DNA: TGTGCCAGCTCCCCCGTCCGGGACACAACTAACTATGGCTACACCTTC
J: TRBJ1-2
D: .
size: .
length: 16
V: TRBV18

CDR3: CATSREENNQPQHF
DNA: TGTGCCACCAGCAGAGAAGAGAACAATCAGCCCCAGCATTTT
J: TRBJ1-5
D: .
size: .
length: 14
V: TRBV15

CDR3: CASSLVLAPEQYF
DNA: TGTGCCAGCAGCTTAGTTCTAGCCCCCGAGCAGTACTTC
J: TRBJ2-7
D: .
size: many
length: 13
V: TRBV7-2

CDR3: CASSPSEAGGETQYF
DNA: TGTGCCAGCAGCCCTTCGGAGGCCGGTGGGGAGACCCAGTACTTC
J: TRBJ2-5
D: .
size: .
length: 15
V: TRBV7-9

CDR3: CASSPTSNEQFF
DNA: TGTGCCAGCAGCCCCACTAGCAATGAGCAGTTCTTC
J: TRBJ2-1
D: .
size: .
length: 12
V: TRBV7-3

CDR3: CASSLMDTQYF
DNA: TGTGCCAGCAGCCTCATGGATACGCAGTATTTT
J: TRBJ2-3
D: .
size: .
length: 11
V: TRBV4-2

CDR3: CASSSRLAGGNTDTQYF
DNA: TGTGCCAGCAGCTCCAGACTAGCGGGGGGGAACACAGATACGCAGTATTTT
J: TRBJ2-3
D: TRBD2
size: .
length: 17
V: TRBV7-9

CDR3: CASSSLRPRGMEAFF
DNA: TGTGCCAGCAGCTCCTTAAGGCCCAGGGGAATGGAAGCTTTCTTT
J: TRBJ1-1
D: .
size: few
length: 15
V: TRBV7-2

CDR3: CASSPTSGAQETQYF
DNA: TGTGCCAGCAGCCCAACTAGCGGGGCTCAAGAGACCCAGTACTTC
J: TRBJ2-5
D: TRBD2
size: few
length: 15
V: TRBV5-4

CDR3: CASSLAGTSAYNEQFF
DNA: TGTGCCAGCAGCTTAGCCGGGACTAGCGCCTACAATGAGCAGTTCTTC
J: TRBJ2-1
D: TRBD2
size: .
length: 16
V: TRBV7-2

CDR3: CASSLVAGPYEQYF
DNA: TGTGCCAGCAGCTTAGTCGCAGGGCCCTACGAGCAGTACTTC
J: TRBJ2-7
D: .
size: few
length: 14
V: TRBV7-8

CDR3: CASSQEGSGSSYNSPLHF
DNA: TGCGCCAGCAGCCAAGAGGGCTCGGGGAGCTCCTATAATTCACCCCTCCACTTT
J: TRBJ1-6
D: .
size: few
length: 18
V: TRBV4-3

CDR3: CASSLDTSYNEQFF
DNA: TGCGCCAGCAGCTTAGATACTTCCTACAATGAGCAGTTCTTC
J: TRBJ2-1
D: .
size: few
length: 14
V: TRBV5-1

CDR3: CASSLNWAQETQYF
DNA: TGCGCCAGCAGCTTGAACTGGGCGCAAGAGACCCAGTACTTC
J: TRBJ2-5
D: .
size: .
length: 14
V: TRBV5-1

CDR3: CASSLGRANVLTF
DNA: TGTGCCAGCAGCCTCGGGAGGGCCAACGTCCTGACTTTC
J: TRBJ2-6
D: .
size: few
length: 13
V: TRBV6-1

CDR3: CASPRDRDDYGYTF
DNA: TGTGCCAGTCCGAGGGACAGGGATGACTATGGCTACACCTTC
J: TRBJ1-2
D: TRBD1
size: few
length: 14
V: TRBV6-6

CDR3: CASSLGAGGLNEQFF
DNA: TGTGCCAGCAGCTTAGGAGCGGGGGGGCTTAATGAGCAGTTCTTC
J: TRBJ2-1
D: TRBD2
size: few
length: 15
V: TRBV7-2

CDR3: CAISESNRGGDTIYF
DNA: TGTGCCATCAGTGAGTCCAACAGGGGTGGAGACACCATATATTTT
J: TRBJ1-3
D: TRBD1
size: .
length: 15
V: TRBV10-3

CDR3: CASSPQAGTGEGQETQYF
DNA: TGTGCCAGCAGCCCCCAAGCAGGGACAGGGGAGGGCCAAGAGACCCAGTACTTC
J: TRBJ2-5
D: TRBD1
size: few
length: 18
V: TRBV13

CDR3: CASSFESSGANVLTF
DNA: TGTGCCAGCAGCTTCGAGAGCTCTGGGGCCAACGTCCTGACTTTC
J: TRBJ2-6
D: .
size: few
length: 15
V: TRBV7-6

CDR3: CSVSLQPGSSQPQHF
DNA: TGCAGCGTTAGCCTCCAACCCGGTTCGAGCCAGCCCCAGCATTTT
J: TRBJ1-5
D: .
size: .
length: 15
V: TRBV29-1

CDR3: CASSLGGAGYNEQFF
DNA: TGTGCCAGCAGCTTAGGCGGGGCCGGCTACAATGAGCAGTTCTTC
J: TRBJ2-1
D: .
size: many
length: 15
V: TRBV11-2

CDR3: CASSLGGGHYEQYF
DNA: TGTGCCAGCAGCTTAGGGGGGGGCCATTACGAGCAGTACTTC
J: TRBJ2-7
D: .
size: .
length: 14
V: TRBV7-2

CDR3: CASSYSVSGKGEQYF
DNA: TGTGCCAGCAGTTACTCGGTCTCGGGGAAAGGAGAGCAGTACTTC
J: TRBJ2-7
D: .
size: few
length: 15
V: TRBV6-5

CDR3: CASSYLRETEAFF
DNA: TGTGCCAGCAGTTACTTAAGGGAGACTGAAGCTTTCTTT
J: TRBJ1-1
D: .
size: few
length: 13
V: TRBV6-6